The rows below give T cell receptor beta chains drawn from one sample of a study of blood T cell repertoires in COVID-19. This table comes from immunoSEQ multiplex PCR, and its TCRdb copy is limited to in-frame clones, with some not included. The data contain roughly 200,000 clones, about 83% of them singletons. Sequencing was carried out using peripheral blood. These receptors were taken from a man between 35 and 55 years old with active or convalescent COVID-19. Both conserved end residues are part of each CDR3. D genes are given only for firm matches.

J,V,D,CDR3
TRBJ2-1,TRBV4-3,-,CASSRAGVTYNEQFF
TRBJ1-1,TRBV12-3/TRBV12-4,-,CASSLGGNTEAFF
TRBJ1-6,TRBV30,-,CAWLTGGYNSPLHF
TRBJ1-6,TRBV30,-,CAWSVGPGGNSPLHF
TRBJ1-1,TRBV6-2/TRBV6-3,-,CASSFGGTSSEAFF
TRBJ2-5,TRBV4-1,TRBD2,CASSQGGTSGGPNQETQYF
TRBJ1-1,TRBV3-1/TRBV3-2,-,CASSQGTLSEAFF
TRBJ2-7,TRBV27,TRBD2,CASSPRLAGVPEQYF
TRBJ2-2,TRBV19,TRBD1,CATQAWDRGGGELFF
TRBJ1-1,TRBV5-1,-,CASSLVAQVSTEAFF
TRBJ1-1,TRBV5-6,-,CASSLNWRRDTEAFF
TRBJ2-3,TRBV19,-,CASRYPGDTQYF
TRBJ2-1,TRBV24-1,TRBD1,CATSDLTGVGHFEQFF
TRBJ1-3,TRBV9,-,CASSVGNGGAGNTIYF
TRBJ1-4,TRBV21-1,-,CASSERDSGGDNEKLFF
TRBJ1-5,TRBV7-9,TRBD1,CATAPGQGKNQPQHF
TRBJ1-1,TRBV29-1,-,CSAWGGNTEAFF
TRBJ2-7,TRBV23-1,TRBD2,CASSPARLAGAVYEQYF
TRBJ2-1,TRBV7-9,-,CASSSIHSGWGVFNEQFF
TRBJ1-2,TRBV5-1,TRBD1,CASSLGDQGALGYTF
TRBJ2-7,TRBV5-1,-,CASSSHPGDRSSYEQYF
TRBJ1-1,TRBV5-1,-,CASSLYTGPNTEAFF
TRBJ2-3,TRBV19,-,CASSNRFGRVNTDTQYF
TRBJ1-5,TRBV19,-,CASSMGTISNQPQHF
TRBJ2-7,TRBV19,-,CASSQTGTYEQYF
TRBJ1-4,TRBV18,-,CASSPSDRGEKLFF
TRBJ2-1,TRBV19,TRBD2,CASRPSGREQFF
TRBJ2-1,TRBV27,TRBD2,CASLAAGGDEQFF
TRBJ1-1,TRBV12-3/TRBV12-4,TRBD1,CASSMTGGTEAFF
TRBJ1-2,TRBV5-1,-,CASSFRDIYGYTF
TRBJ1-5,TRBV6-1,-,CASIRDSNQPQHF
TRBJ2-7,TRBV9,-,CASSVEELPYEQYF
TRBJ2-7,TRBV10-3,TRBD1,CAISEKNRQGAGARWDEQYF
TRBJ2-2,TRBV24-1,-,CATSAGFGELFF
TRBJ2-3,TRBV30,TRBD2,CAWSMGLAGDTQYF
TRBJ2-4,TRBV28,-,CASSLRQAGNIQYF
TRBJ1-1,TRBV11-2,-,CASSLTGTTTEAFF
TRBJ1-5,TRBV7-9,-,CASSQSGGDQPQHF
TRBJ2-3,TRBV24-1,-,CATSDRQRTTDTQYF
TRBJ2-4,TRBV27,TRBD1,CASSFWTGVKNIQYF
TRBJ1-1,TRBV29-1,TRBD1,CSSTGQVNTEAFF
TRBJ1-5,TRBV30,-,CAWGSVSSLEPQHF
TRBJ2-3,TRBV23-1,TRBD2,CASSQMWWGLAPDTQYF
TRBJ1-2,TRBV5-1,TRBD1,CASSGGDSPNGYTF
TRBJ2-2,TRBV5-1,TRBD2,CASSRSSAGGPNTGELFF
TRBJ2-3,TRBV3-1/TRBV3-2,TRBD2,CASSQRPAGGADTQYF
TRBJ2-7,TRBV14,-,CASSSLGGSPSEQYF
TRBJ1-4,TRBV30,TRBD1,CAWSPGDRGVREKLFF
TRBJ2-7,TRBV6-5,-,CASTLEGLLYEQYF
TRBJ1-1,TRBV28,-,CASRVEAVGAFF
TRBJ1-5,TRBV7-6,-,CASSLSEGSGQPQHF
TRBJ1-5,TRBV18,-,CASSPAFGEPQHF